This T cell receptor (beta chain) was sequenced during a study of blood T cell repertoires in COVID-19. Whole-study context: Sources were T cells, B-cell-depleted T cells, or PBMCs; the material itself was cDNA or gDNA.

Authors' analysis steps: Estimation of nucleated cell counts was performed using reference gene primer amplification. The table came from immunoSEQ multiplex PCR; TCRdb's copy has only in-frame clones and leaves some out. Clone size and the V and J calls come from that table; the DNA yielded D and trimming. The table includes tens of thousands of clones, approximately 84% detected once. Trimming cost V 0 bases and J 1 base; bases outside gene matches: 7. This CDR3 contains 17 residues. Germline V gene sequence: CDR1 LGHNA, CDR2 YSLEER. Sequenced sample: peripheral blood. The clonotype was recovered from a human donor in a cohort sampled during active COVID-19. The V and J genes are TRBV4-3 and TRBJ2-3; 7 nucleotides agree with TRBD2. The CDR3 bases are TGCGCCAGCAGCCAAGAGAGACTAGCATGGGGCACAGATACGCAGTATTTT. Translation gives CASSQERLAWGTDTQYF.